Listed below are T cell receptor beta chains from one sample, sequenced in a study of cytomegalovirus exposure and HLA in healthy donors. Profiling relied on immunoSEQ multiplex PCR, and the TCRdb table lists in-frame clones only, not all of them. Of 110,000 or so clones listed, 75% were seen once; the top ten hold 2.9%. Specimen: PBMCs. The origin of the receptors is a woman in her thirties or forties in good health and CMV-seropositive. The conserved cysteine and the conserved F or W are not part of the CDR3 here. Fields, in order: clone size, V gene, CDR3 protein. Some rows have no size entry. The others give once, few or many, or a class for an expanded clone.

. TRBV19 ASSKIQGPGTQY
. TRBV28 ASSFGTAYSYEQY
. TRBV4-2 ASSQPSRFDRGYGYT
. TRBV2 ASSGGAAGETQY
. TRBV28 ASSPSGRAYEQY
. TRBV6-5 ASSYTGGAADTQY
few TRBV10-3 AISVRGGPIQETQY
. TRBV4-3 ASSQDFSGQGSPQPQH
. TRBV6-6 ASSSPTGLNTEAF
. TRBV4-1 ASSQAGGLSYEQY
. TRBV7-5 ARSPDRGREDSNYGYT
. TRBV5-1 ASSFTQGSYEQY
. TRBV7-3 ASSPGGGRAEGTQY
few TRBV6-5 ASWARGTSSYEQY
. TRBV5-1 ASIPGQGTDTQY
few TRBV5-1 ASAALSPTYNEQF
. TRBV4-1 ASSQDTLSKPYEQY
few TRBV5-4 ASSLRAGVYNEQF
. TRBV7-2 ASLPLGAAYNSPLH
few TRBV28 ASSLSGTGASYEQY
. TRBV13 ASSSGQLQY
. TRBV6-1 ASSESTRGNTEAF
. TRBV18 ASSPTEGAAVF
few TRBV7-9 ASSGGTSGRAYEQY
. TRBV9 ASSVASGNTGELF
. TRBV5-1 ASSLERPGVEKLF
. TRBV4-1 ASSWTGGNTEAF
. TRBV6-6 ASSGGTSGPGEQY